The clone carrying this T cell receptor (beta chain) was observed a handful of times. Its specificity is not known. These data come from a study of early T cells in non-severe SARS-CoV-2 infection. Looking at the study overall: Unsorted whole-blood RNA was sequenced in bulk, leaving chains unpaired. Study results and caveats: Using VDJdb, the matching emphasized anti-spike CD8 responses while missing private and CD4 specificities.

Per germline, CDR1 MGHRA and CDR2 YSYEKL. V lost 1 base to trimming and J lost 3 bases; unmatched junction nucleotides: 2. CDR3 length equals 15 residues. Attachment of unique molecular identifiers was made to individual cDNA molecules. TCRdb fed the 5' RACE reads into MiXCR, producing one record per CDR3 protein. The table lists 100,000 to 120,000 distinct CDR3 sequences, roughly an eighth of them singletons. This sequence was found in an adult who was a healthcare worker with PCR-confirmed SARS-CoV-2 infection or an uninfected control (not recorded which). This chain joins TRBV4-1 and TRBJ2-7, with TRBD2 identical over 11 bases. This specimen consisted of whole blood, obtained at baseline. The CDR3 is CASSQAGTSGYEQYF. The CDR3 DNA reads TGCGCCAGCAGCCAAGCGGGGACTAGCGGCTACGAGCAGTACTTC.